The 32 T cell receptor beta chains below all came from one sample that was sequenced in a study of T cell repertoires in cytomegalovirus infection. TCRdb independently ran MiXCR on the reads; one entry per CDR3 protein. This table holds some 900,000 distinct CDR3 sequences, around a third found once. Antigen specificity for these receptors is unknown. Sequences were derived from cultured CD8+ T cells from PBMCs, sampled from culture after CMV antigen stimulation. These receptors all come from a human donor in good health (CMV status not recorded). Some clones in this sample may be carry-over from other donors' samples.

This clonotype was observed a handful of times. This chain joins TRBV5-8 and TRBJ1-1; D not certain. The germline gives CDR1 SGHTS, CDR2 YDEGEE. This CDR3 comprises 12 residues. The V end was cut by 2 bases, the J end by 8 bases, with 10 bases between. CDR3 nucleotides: TGTGCCAGCAGCTTCCGAGGAAACGAAGCTTTCTTT. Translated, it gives CASSFRGNEAFF.

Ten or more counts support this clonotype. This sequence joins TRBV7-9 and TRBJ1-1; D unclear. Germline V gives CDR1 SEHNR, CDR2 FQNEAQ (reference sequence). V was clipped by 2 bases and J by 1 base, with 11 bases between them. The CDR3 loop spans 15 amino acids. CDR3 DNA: TGTGCCAGCAGCTTAAATTCACCTCGGAACACTGAAGCTTTCTTT. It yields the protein CASSLNSPRNTEAFF.

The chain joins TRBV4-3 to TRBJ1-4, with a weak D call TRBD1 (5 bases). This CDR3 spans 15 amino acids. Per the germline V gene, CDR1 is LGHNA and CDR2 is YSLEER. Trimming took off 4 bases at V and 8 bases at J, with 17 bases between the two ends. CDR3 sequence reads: CASSLTRGAVEKLFF. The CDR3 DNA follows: TGCGCCAGCAGCCTGACAAGGGGCGCCGTAGAAAAACTGTTTTTT.

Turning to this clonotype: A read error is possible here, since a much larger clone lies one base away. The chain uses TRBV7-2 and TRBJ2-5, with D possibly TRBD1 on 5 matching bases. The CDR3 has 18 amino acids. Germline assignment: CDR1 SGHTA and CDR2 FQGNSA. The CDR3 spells CARDKGIPPGAVQETQYF. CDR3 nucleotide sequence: TGTGCGCGAGACAAGGGGATCCCGCCCGGAGCTGTTCAAGAGACCCAGTACTTC.

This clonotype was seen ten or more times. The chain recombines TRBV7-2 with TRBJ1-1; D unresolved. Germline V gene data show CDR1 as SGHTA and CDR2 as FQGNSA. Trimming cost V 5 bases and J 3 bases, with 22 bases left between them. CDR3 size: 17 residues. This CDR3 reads CASSPFLGLGFDTEAFF. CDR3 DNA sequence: TGTGCCAGCAGCCCGTTTTTAGGCCTTGGATTTGACACTGAAGCTTTCTTT.

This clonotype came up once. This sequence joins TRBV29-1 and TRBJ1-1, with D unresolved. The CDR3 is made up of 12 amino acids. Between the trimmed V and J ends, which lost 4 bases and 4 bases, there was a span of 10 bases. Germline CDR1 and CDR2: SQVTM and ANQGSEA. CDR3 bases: TGCAGCGTTGTTCTCGGAGGCACTGAAGCTTTCTTT. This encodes CSVVLGGTEAFF.

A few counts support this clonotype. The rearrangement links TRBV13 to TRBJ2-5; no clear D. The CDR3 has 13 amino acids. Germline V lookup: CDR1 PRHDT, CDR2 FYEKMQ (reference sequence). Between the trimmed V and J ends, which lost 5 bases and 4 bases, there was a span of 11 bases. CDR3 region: CASSLQWGETQYF. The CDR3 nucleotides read TGTGCCAGCAGCCTTCAGTGGGGAGAGACCCAGTACTTC.

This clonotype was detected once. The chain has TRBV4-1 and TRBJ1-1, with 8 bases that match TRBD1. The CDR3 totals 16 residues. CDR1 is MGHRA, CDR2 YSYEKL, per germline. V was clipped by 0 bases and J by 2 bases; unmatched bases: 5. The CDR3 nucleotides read TGCGCCAGCAGCCAAGATAGCAGGGGGCGAAACACTGAAGCTTTCTTT. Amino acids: CASSQDSRGRNTEAFF.

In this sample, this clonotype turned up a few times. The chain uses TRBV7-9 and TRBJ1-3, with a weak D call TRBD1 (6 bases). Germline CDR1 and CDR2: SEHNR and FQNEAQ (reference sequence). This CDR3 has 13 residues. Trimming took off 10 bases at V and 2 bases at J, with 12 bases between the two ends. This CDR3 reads CATQGGPGNTIYF. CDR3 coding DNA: TGTGCCACCCAAGGGGGGCCTGGAAACACCATATATTTT. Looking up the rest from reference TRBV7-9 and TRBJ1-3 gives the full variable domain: DTGVSQNPRHKITKRGQNVTFRCDPISEHNRLYWYRQTLGQGPEFLTYFQNEAQLEKSRLLSDRFSAERPKGSFSTLEIQRTEQGDSAMYLCATQGGPGNTIYFGEGSWLTVV.

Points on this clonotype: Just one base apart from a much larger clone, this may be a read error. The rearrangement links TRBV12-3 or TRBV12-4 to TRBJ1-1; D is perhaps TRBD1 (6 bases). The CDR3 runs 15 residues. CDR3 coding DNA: TGTGCCAACAGTTTGGGGTTAACAGGGAGCACTGAAGCTTTCTTT. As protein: CANSLGLTGSTEAFF.

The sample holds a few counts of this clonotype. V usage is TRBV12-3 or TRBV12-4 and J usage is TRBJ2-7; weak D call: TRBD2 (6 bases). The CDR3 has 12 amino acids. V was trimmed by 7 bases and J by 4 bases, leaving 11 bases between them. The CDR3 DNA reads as TGTGCCAGCACCCACGGGGGTTACGAGCAGTACTTC. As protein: CASTHGGYEQYF.

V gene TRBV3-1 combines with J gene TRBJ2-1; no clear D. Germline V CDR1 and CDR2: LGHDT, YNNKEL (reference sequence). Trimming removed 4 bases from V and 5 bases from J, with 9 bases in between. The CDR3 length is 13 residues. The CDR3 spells CASSPVDDNEQFF. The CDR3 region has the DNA TGTGCCAGCAGCCCTGTCGACGACAATGAGCAGTTCTTC.

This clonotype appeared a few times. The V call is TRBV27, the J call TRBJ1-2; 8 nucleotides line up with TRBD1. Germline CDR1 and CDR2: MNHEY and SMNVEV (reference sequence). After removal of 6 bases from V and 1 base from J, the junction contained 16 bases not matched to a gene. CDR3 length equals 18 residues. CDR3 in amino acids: CASREGSPTGVINYGYTF. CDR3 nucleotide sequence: TGTGCCAGCAGGGAAGGAAGTCCGACAGGGGTGATTAACTATGGCTACACCTTC.

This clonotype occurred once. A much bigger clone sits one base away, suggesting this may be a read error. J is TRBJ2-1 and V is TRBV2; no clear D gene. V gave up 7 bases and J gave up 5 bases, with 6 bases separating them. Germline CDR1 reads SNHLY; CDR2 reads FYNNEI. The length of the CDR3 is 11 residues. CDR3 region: CASTQDNEQFF. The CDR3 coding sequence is TGTGCCAGCACCCAAGACAATGAGCAGTTCTTC. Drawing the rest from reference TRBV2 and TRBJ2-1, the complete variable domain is EPEVTQTPSHQVTQMGQEVILRCVPISNHLYFYWYRQILGQKVEFLVSFYNNEISEKSEIFDDQFSVERPDGSNFTLKIRSTKLEDSAMYFCASTQDNEQFFGPGTRLTVL.

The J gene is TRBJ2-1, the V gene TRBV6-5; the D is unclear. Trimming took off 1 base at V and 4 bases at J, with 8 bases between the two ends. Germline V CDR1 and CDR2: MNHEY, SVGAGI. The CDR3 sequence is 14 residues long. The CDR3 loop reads CASSYFSQYNEQFF. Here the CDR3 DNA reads TGTGCCAGCAGTTACTTTTCCCAATACAATGAGCAGTTCTTC.

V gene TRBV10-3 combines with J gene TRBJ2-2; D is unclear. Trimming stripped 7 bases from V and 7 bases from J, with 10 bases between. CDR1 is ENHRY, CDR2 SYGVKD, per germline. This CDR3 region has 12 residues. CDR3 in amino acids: CAIKGKHGELFF. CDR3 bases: TGTGCCATCAAGGGAAAACACGGGGAGCTGTTTTTT.

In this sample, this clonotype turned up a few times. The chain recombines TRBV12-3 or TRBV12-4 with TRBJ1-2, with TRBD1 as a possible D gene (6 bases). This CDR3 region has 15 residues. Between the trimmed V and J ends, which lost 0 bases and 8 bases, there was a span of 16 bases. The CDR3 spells CASSLARGGTRGYTF. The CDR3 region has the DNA TGTGCCAGCAGTTTAGCCCGGGGGGGGACACGCGGCTACACCTTC.

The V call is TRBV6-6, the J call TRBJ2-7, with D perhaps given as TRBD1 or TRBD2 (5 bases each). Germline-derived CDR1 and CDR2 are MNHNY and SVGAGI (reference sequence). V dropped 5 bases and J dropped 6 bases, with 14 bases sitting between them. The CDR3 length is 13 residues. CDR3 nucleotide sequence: TGTGCCAGCAGTCTCCCCGGGGCTGCCGAGCAGTACTTC. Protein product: CASSLPGAAEQYF.

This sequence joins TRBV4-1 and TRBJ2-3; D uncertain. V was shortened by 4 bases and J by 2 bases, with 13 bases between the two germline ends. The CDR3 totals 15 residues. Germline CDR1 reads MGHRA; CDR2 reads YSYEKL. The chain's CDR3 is CASSPHTRPTDTQYF. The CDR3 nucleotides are TGCGCCAGCAGCCCCCACACGAGACCCACAGATACGCAGTATTTT.

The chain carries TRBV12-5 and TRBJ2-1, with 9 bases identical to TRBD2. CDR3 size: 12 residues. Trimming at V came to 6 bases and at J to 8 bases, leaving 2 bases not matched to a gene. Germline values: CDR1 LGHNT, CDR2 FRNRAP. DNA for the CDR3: TGTGCTAGTGGCCGCGGGGGGGATGAGCAGTTCTTC. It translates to CASGRGGDEQFF.

CDR3 sequence: CASSSRDPTNEKLFF. The CDR3 region has the DNA TGCGCCAGCAGCTCCAGGGATCCAACTAATGAAAAACTGTTTTTT. This chain joins TRBV5-1 and TRBJ1-4; a possible D gene is TRBD1 (5 bases). The CDR3 loop spans 15 amino acids. Trimming stripped 3 bases from V and 0 bases from J, with 9 bases between. The germline V gene encodes CDR1 SGHRS and CDR2 YFSETQ.

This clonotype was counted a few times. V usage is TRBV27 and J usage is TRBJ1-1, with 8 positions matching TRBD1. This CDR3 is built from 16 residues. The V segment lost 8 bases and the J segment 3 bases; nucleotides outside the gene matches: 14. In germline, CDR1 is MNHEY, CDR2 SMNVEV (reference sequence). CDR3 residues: CASGGSILTGDTEAFF. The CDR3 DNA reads TGTGCCAGCGGGGGCTCTATACTGACAGGGGACACTGAAGCTTTCTTT.

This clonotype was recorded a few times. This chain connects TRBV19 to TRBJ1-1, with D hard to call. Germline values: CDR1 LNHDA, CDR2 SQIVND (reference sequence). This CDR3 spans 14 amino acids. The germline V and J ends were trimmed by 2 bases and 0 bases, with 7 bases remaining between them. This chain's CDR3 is CASSIREMNTEAFF. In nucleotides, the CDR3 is TGTGCCAGTAGTATAAGGGAGATGAACACTGAAGCTTTCTTT.

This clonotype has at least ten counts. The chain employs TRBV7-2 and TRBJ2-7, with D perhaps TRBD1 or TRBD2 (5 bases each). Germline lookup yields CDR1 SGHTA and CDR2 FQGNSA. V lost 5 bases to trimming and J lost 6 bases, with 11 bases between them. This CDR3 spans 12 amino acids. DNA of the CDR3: TGTGCCAGCAGCCGGGGACCGAGCGAGCAGTACGTC. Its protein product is CASSRGPSEQYV.

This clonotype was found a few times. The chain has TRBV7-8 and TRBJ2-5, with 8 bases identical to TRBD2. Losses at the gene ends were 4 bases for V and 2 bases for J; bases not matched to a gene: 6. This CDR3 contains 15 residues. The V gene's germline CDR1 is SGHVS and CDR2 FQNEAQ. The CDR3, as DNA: TGTGCCAGCAGCTCGGAGCGGGGGCCACAAGAGACCCAGTACTTC. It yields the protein CASSSERGPQETQYF.

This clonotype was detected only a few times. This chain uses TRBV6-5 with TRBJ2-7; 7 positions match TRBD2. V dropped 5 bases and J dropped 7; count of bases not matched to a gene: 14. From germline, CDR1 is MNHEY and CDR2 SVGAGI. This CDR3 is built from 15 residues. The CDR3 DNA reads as TGTGCCAGCAGTCCATACCAAATGACTAGCAGGGAGCAGTACGTC. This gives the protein CASSPYQMTSREQYV.

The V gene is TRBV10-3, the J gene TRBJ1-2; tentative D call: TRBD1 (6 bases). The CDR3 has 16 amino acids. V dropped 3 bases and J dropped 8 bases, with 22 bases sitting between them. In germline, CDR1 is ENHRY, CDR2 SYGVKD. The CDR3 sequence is CAISDGGAGVDGGYTF. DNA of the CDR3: TGTGCCATCAGTGATGGGGGGGCAGGAGTAGATGGCGGCTACACCTTC.

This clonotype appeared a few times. CDR3 sequence (DNA): TGTGCCAGCAGCCACGATGGGGACAAAATCTCTGGAAACACCATATATTTT. This gives the protein CASSHDGDKISGNTIYF. The genes are TRBV4-2 and TRBJ1-3, with D possibly TRBD1 on 6 matching bases. Germline-derived CDR1 and CDR2 are LGHNA and YNFKEQ. This CDR3 has 17 amino acids. V lost 3 bases and J 0 bases, leaving 15 bases between the germline ends.

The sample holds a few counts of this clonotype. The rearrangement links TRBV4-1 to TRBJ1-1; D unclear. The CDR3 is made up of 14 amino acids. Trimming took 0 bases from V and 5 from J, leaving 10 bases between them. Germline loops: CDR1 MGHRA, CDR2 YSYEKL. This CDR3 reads CASSQEVTVTEAFF. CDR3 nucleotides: TGCGCCAGCAGCCAAGAGGTGACGGTTACTGAAGCTTTCTTT.

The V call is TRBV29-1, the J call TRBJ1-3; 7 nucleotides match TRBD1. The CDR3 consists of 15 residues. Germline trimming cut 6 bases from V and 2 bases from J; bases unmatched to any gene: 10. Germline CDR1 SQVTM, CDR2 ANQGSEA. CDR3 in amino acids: CSVPSEQGTGNTIYF. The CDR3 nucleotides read TGCAGCGTCCCCTCCGAACAGGGGACTGGAAACACCATATATTTT.

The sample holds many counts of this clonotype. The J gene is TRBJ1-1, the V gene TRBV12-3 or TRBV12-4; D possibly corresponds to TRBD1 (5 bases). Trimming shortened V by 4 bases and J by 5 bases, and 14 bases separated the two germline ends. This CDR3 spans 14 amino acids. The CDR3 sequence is CASSSGLTRTEAFF. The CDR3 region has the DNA TGTGCCAGCAGTTCGGGACTGACGAGAACTGAAGCTTTCTTT.

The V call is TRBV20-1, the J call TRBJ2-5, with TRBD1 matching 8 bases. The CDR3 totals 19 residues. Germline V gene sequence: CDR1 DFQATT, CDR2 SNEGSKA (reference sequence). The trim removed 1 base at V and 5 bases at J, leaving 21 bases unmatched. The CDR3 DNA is TGCAGTGCTAGAGGACTATTCGAGTCGGGCAGGGGGCTAAAGGAGACCCAGTACTTC. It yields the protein CSARGLFESGRGLKETQYF.